This TCR beta chain was found in a study of identical twins. Findings of the study overall: Diverse VJ usage suggested most zero-insertion clonotypes were not invariant T cells. Among monozygotic twins, out-of-frame TCR alpha sharing exceeded what models predicted. Where beta out-of-frame sequences were concerned, excess twin sharing was weaker.

As concerns this clonotype: What it binds is not known.

MiXCR was run by TCRdb on the 5' RACE reads, yielding one entry per CDR3 protein. The table has roughly 570,000 distinct CDR3 sequences, 9.6% seen once. CDR3 length: 15 residues. CDR1 KGHSH and CDR2 LQKENI come from the germline V gene. V lost 6 bases and J 0 bases, leaving 12 bases between the germline ends. The same sample was also studied in work on yellow fever vaccine responses in identical twins. That work states: Twins reportedly showed a vaccine T cell response that seemed partly convergent and partly personalized.

This TCR came from a woman between 18 and 30 years old in good health. Sample: PBMCs. The V gene is TRBV18, the J gene TRBJ2-1; D assignment may be TRBD1 or TRBD2 (6 bases each). CDR3 in DNA: TGTGCCAGCTCCCTAGGGGGGAACTCCTACAATGAGCAGTTCTTC. It codes for CASSLGGNSYNEQFF.